Shown below are 29 T cell receptor beta chains from a single sample sequenced in a study of T cell changes during pregnancy in multiple sclerosis. Libraries were prepared by immunoSEQ multiplex PCR; TCRdb keeps only in-frame clonotypes and omits some of them. The table shows some 97,000 clones, with more than 80% occurring only once. The source material was peripheral blood, sampled in the second trimester of pregnancy. The receptors stem from a female donor with multiple sclerosis, enrolled in a pregnancy study.

This rearrangement joins TRBV27 to TRBJ2-7; 12 bases are shared with TRBD2. This CDR3 spans 15 amino acids. Germline V gene data show CDR1 as MNHEY and CDR2 as SMNVEV (reference sequence). V lost 5 bases and J lost 7; bases outside the gene matches: 9. CDR3 in DNA: TGTGCCAGCAGTCGATGGACTAGCGGGATAAGGGAGCAGTACTTC. Amino acids: CASSRWTSGIREQYF.

As DNA, the CDR3 is TGTGCCAGCGGCACAGGGAATCAGCCCCAGCATTTT. Its protein product is CASGTGNQPQHF. J is TRBJ1-5 and V is TRBV18; D may be TRBD1 (6 bases). The CDR3 sequence is 12 residues long. With 8 bases removed from V and 4 bases from J, the gap between germline ends came to 9 bases. In germline, CDR1 is KGHSH, CDR2 LQKENI.

The rearrangement joins TRBV27 to TRBJ1-4; D remains ambiguous. The V end lost 4 bases, the J end lost 4 bases, and 10 bases lay between the germline ends. The CDR3 spans 14 residues. CDR1 and CDR2 from the germline V gene are MNHEY and SMNVEV (reference sequence). CDR3 sequence: CASSSKRSNEKLFF. CDR3 nucleotide sequence: TGTGCCAGCAGTTCTAAAAGGAGTAATGAAAAACTGTTTTTT.

The chain joins TRBV5-4 to TRBJ1-2; TRBD1 aligns across 9 bases. V gave up 1 base and J gave up 8 bases; unmatched junction bases: 12. CDR1 and CDR2 (germline): SGHNT, YYREEE (reference sequence). The CDR3 runs to 16 residues. The CDR3 is CASSLKGAQGARGYTF. The DNA of the CDR3 is TGTGCCAGCAGCTTGAAGGGAGCACAGGGGGCACGGGGCTACACCTTC. The variable domain in full, with the rest retrieved from reference TRBV5-4 and TRBJ1-2, is ETGVTQSPTHLIKTRGQQVTLRCSSQSGHNTVSWYQQALGQGPQFIFQYYREEENGRGNFPPRFSGLQFPNYSSELNVNALELDDSALYLCASSLKGAQGARGYTFGSGTRLTVV.

The chain has TRBV7-3 and TRBJ2-3; 9 bases fit TRBD1. J was trimmed by 5 bases and V by 4 bases; bases with no gene match: 4. CDR1 and CDR2 from the germline V gene are SGHTA and FQGTGA. The CDR3 runs 14 residues. DNA of the CDR3: TGTGCCAGCAGCTCCCGGGACAGGGAAGATACGCAGTATTTT. This sequence encodes CASSSRDREDTQYF.

This sequence joins TRBV20-1 and TRBJ1-1, with no clear D. V dropped 8 bases and J dropped 7 bases, with 11 bases sitting between them. This CDR3 comprises 10 residues. Looked up from germline, CDR1 is DFQATT and CDR2 is SNEGSKA (reference sequence). CDR3 nucleotide sequence: TGCAGTATCGAGGACTTTGAAGCTTTCTTT. Protein: CSIEDFEAFF.

The chain is built from TRBV27 and TRBJ1-5, with 7 bases aligning to TRBD1. The CDR3 length is 15 residues. In germline, CDR1 is MNHEY, CDR2 SMNVEV (reference sequence). With 3 bases clipped from V and 4 bases from J, the junction kept 6 bases outside the gene matches. CDR3 region: CASSLVNRGNQPQHF. The CDR3, as DNA: TGTGCCAGCAGTTTGGTAAACAGGGGAAATCAGCCCCAGCATTTT.

This rearrangement joins TRBV12-2 to TRBJ1-2; the table's TRBD1 call for D was not verified on the DNA. TRBV12-2 constitutes a pseudogene. The CDR3 covers 14 residues. The CDR3 nucleotides read TGTGCAAGTCCCCCTAACACAGGGAGCTATGGCTACACCTTC. Amino acids: CASPPNTGSYGYTF.

This chain links TRBV11-2 with TRBJ1-5; D is possibly TRBD1 (5 bases). The germline CDR1 and CDR2 sequences are SGHAT and FQNNGV. Trimming took 3 bases from V and 4 from J, leaving 7 bases between them. This CDR3 has 13 residues. The DNA for the CDR3 is TGTGCCAGCAGCTTGCAGGGAAATCAGCCCCAGCATTTT. Translation: CASSLQGNQPQHF.

This chain connects TRBV6-6 to TRBJ2-7; a possible D gene is TRBD2 (5 bases). Germline-derived CDR1 and CDR2 are MNHNY and SVGAGI (reference sequence). V was cut by 8 bases and J by 3 bases, with 8 bases left in between. The CDR3 length is 11 residues. CDR3 loop: CASRGVYEQYF. The CDR3 DNA follows: TGTGCCAGCCGGGGAGTCTACGAGCAGTACTTC.

The chain has TRBV7-8 and TRBJ2-3; 7 bases agree with TRBD1. Germline V CDR1 and CDR2: SGHVS, FQNEAQ. The V segment lost 5 bases and the J segment 5 bases; nucleotides outside the gene matches: 7. The CDR3 has 14 residues. This chain's CDR3 is CASSQRQGRDTQYF. The CDR3 DNA follows: TGTGCCAGCAGCCAACGACAGGGCCGAGATACGCAGTATTTT.

The table lists this clone with a few counts. This rearrangement joins TRBV6-5 to TRBJ1-1, with TRBD1 matching 8 bases. Trimming took 1 base from V and 1 from J; bases not matched to a gene: 2. CDR1 is MNHEY and CDR2 is SVGAGI in the germline V gene. This CDR3 has 15 residues. The CDR3 region has the DNA TGTGCCAGCAGTTACTACGGGACAGGGAACACTGAAGCTTTCTTT. This encodes CASSYYGTGNTEAFF.

The chain uses TRBV10-3 and TRBJ1-1; D may be TRBD1 (5 bases). CDR3 size: 14 residues. V was trimmed by 8 bases and J by 1 base, leaving 14 bases between them. Germline assignment: CDR1 ENHRY and CDR2 SYGVKD. The CDR3: CAIQSGGWNTEAFF. The CDR3 DNA sequence: TGTGCCATCCAGTCCGGGGGATGGAACACTGAAGCTTTCTTT.

The V and J genes are TRBV7-9 and TRBJ1-3; maybe TRBD1 (5 bases). Germline V lookup: CDR1 SEHNR, CDR2 FQNEAQ (reference sequence). This CDR3 is 14 amino acids long. Trimming cost V 5 bases and J 0 bases, with 8 bases left between them. CDR3 protein: CASSPGISGNTIYF. Written as DNA, the CDR3 is TGTGCCAGCAGCCCAGGGATCTCTGGAAACACCATATATTTT. Supplemented by reference TRBV7-9 and TRBJ1-3, the full variable domain reads DTGVSQNPRHKITKRGQNVTFRCDPISEHNRLYWYRQTLGQGPEFLTYFQNEAQLEKSRLLSDRFSAERPKGSFSTLEIQRTEQGDSAMYLCASSPGISGNTIYFGEGSWLTVV.

The V call is TRBV5-1, the J call TRBJ2-5; 13 bases match TRBD2. Germline lookup yields CDR1 SGHRS and CDR2 YFSETQ. With 3 bases clipped from V and 5 bases from J, the junction kept 13 bases outside the gene matches. There are 18 residues in the CDR3. This chain's CDR3 is CASSYGTSGAPAGETQYF. The CDR3 nucleotides read TGCGCCAGCAGCTACGGGACTAGCGGGGCCCCCGCGGGGGAGACCCAGTACTTC. The variable domain in full, with the rest retrieved from reference TRBV5-1 and TRBJ2-5, is KAGVTQTPRYLIKTRGQQVTLSCSPISGHRSVSWYQQTPGQGLQFLFEYFSETQRNKGNFPGRFSGRQFSNSRSEMNVSTLELGDSALYLCASSYGTSGAPAGETQYFGPGTRLLVL.

This clone was seen only a few times. The gene calls are TRBV28 and TRBJ1-4; a weak D match, TRBD1 (6 bases). This CDR3 is 11 amino acids long. Trimming pared 10 bases from V and 9 bases from J, leaving 12 bases between. Germline V gives CDR1 MDHEN, CDR2 SYDVKM. CDR3 protein: CAIGTRQKLFF. CDR3 coding DNA: TGTGCCATCGGGACACGACAAAAACTGTTTTTT.

J is TRBJ2-5 and V is TRBV5-1; 13 bases align to TRBD2. Looked up from germline, CDR1 is SGHRS and CDR2 is YFSETQ. The trim removed 2 bases at V and 3 bases at J, leaving 1 base unmatched. This CDR3 region has 15 residues. In nucleotides, the CDR3 is TGCGCCAGCAGCTTAGGACTAGCGGGAGAAGAGACCCAGTACTTC. Translation gives CASSLGLAGEETQYF.

The chain carries TRBV28 and TRBJ1-2; no firm D call. This CDR3 is built from 13 residues. Trimming took 2 bases from V and 5 from J, leaving 9 bases between them. Germline-derived CDR1 and CDR2 are MDHEN and SYDVKM. The CDR3 nucleotides read TGTGCCAGCAGTTTAAAACAGATTTATGGCTACACCTTC. This encodes CASSLKQIYGYTF.

The gene calls are TRBV10-3 and TRBJ2-2, with D possibly TRBD2 on 5 matching bases. CDR3 length equals 16 residues. V lost 2 bases and J lost 1, with 11 bases in between. Germline values: CDR1 ENHRY, CDR2 SYGVKD. The DNA of the CDR3 is TGTGCCATCAGTGAGGGTCCCGCGGGGAACACCGGGGAGCTGTTTTTT. It specifies CAISEGPAGNTGELFF.

The V and J genes are TRBV2 and TRBJ1-6; 10 bases align to TRBD1. V lost 7 bases, J lost 13 bases, and 13 bases stayed unmatched. The CDR3 contains 15 residues. The germline gives CDR1 SNHLY, CDR2 FYNNEI. The CDR3 loop is CASKAGGTGEMPLHF. DNA for the CDR3: TGTGCCAGCAAGGCCGGCGGGACAGGGGAAATGCCCCTCCACTTT.

The chain employs TRBV9 and TRBJ1-2, with a tentative D call TRBD1 (5 bases). The CDR3 sequence is 14 residues long. With 8 bases removed from V and 3 bases from J, the gap between germline ends came to 17 bases. Germline assignment: CDR1 SGDLS and CDR2 YYNGEE. CDR3 nucleotide sequence: TGTGCCAGGATGATTCGACAGTGCCACTATGGCTACACCTTC. It yields the protein CARMIRQCHYGYTF.

This clone was seen once. The genes are TRBV28 and TRBJ2-6; 9 nucleotides align to TRBD1. The trim removed 8 bases at V and 4 bases at J, leaving 6 bases unmatched. The CDR3 is made up of 15 amino acids. CDR1 and CDR2 (germline): MDHEN, SYDVKM. This CDR3 reads CASGYRGQGANVLTF. The CDR3 coding sequence is TGTGCCAGCGGGTACAGGGGGCAAGGGGCCAACGTCCTGACTTTC.

The chain's CDR3 is CAWSRQGAYEQYF. CDR3 DNA sequence: TGTGCCTGGAGTCGGCAGGGGGCATACGAGCAGTACTTC. The gene calls are TRBV30 and TRBJ2-7; 8 bases line up with TRBD1. Germline CDR1 GTSNPN, CDR2 SVGIG (reference sequence). The CDR3 runs 13 residues. J lost 4 bases, V lost 2 bases, and 4 bases had no gene match.

The chain uses TRBV7-2 and TRBJ2-7, with 8 bases lining up with TRBD2. V shed 4 bases and J 0 bases; nucleotides not matched to a gene: 5. The CDR3 extends over 15 amino acids. Germline CDR1 reads SGHTA; CDR2 reads FQGNSA. The CDR3 protein is CASSYSGASSYEQYF. CDR3 coding DNA: TGTGCCAGCAGCTATAGCGGGGCTAGCTCCTACGAGCAGTACTTC. Filled out from reference TRBV7-2 and TRBJ2-7, the complete variable domain reads GAGVSQSPSNKVTEKGKDVELRCDPISGHTALYWYRQSLGQGLEFLIYFQGNSAPDKSGLPSDRFSAERTGGSVSTLTIQRTQQEDSAVYLCASSYSGASSYEQYFGPGTRLTVT.

The chain links TRBV4-2 to TRBJ2-1; 11 bases agree with TRBD2. The CDR3 is made up of 17 amino acids. From germline, CDR1 is LGHNA and CDR2 YNFKEQ. V was clipped by 5 bases and J by 6 bases; unmatched bases: 12. The DNA for the CDR3 is TGTGCCAGCAGCTCTCGACTAGCGGGATACCCTAGCAATGAGCAGTTCTTC. The encoded protein is CASSSRLAGYPSNEQFF.

The chain has TRBV9 and TRBJ1-1, with D unresolved. V gave up 3 bases and J gave up 6 bases, with 9 bases separating them. This CDR3 has 12 amino acids. CDR1 SGDLS and CDR2 YYNGEE come from the germline V gene. Here the CDR3 reads CASSAQYSEAFF. In DNA, the CDR3 is TGTGCCAGCAGCGCCCAATACTCTGAAGCTTTCTTT. Complete variable domain (other parts from reference TRBV9 and TRBJ1-1): DSGVTQTPKHLITATGQRVTLRCSPRSGDLSVYWYQQSLDQGLQFLIQYYNGEERAKGNILERFSAQQFPDLHSELNLSSLELGDSALYFCASSAQYSEAFFGQGTRLTVV.

This clone was observed a handful of times. The J gene is TRBJ2-2, the V gene TRBV7-9; TRBD1 agrees at 8 bases. The CDR3 has 14 residues. V shed 8 bases, J shed 6 bases, and the junction held 8 bases outside the gene matches. The germline CDR1 and CDR2 sequences are SEHNR and FQNEAQ (reference sequence). CDR3 region: CASRRGQGPGELFF. Here the CDR3 DNA reads TGTGCCAGCCGCCGCGGACAGGGTCCCGGGGAGCTGTTTTTT.

V usage is TRBV6-5 and J usage is TRBJ2-1; 7 nucleotides match TRBD2. Looked up from germline, CDR1 is MNHEY and CDR2 is SVGAGI. V trimming: 10 bases; J trimming: 0 bases; junction bases outside the gene matches: 6. This CDR3 region has 14 residues. CDR3 residues: CATTPGGSYNEQFF. The CDR3 DNA reads as TGTGCCACCACGCCGGGGGGCTCCTACAATGAGCAGTTCTTC.

The chain combines TRBV5-1 with TRBJ1-1, with D hard to call. CDR1 and CDR2 from the germline V gene are SGHRS and YFSETQ. The CDR3 is made up of 14 amino acids. V was trimmed by 0 bases and J by 0 bases, leaving 6 bases between them. This CDR3 reads CASSLVAVNTEAFF. CDR3 coding DNA: TGCGCCAGCAGCTTGGTAGCTGTGAACACTGAAGCTTTCTTT.